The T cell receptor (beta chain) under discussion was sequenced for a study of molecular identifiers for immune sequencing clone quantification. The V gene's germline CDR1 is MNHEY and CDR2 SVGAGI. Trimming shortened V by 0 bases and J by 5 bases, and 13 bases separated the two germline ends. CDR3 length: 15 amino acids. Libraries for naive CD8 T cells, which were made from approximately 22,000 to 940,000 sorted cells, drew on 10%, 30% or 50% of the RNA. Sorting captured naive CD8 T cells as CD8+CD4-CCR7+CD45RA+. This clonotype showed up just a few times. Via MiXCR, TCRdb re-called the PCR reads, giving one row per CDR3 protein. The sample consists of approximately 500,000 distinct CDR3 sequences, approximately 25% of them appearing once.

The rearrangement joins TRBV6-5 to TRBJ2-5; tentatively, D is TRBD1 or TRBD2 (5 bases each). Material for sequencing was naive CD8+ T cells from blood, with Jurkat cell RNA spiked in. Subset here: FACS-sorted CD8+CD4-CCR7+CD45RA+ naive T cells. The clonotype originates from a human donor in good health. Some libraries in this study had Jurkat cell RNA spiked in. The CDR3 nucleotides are TGTGCCAGCAGTTACTCTTGGGACCTCCTTGAGACCCAGTACTTC. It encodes CASSYSWDLLETQYF.